This T cell receptor (beta chain) originates from a study of neurological immune-mediated disorders. The study's findings and limits: Because no CDR3 amino acid sequences were shared across subjects by expanded clones, private repertoires were suggested in all groups.

Time point reported: longitudinal time-point 1 (baseline). 2 million PBMCs stored at -80 C were the source of the unsorted libraries. In its sample, this clonotype was seen many times. Its specificity is not known. Synthesis of cDNA was carried out by template-switch 5'RACE. The reaction used 10-nucleotide random UMIs. TCRdb re-derived calls from the 5' RACE reads in MiXCR, one entry per CDR3 protein. The repertoire holds more than 70,000 distinct CDR3 sequences, with 10% to 13% as singletons. The sequencing sample was made of PBMCs. The TCR was taken from a man in his thirties or forties in good health.

CDR3 region: CASSPNEQYF. In nucleotides, the CDR3 is TGTGCCAGCTCACCGAACGAGCAGTACTTC. The chain recombines TRBV18 with TRBJ2-7; D gene unclear. The ends were cut back, 3 bases at V and 5 bases at J, with 2 bases in the middle. Per germline, CDR1 KGHSH and CDR2 LQKENI. This CDR3 is 10 amino acids long.